One sample yielded the 14 T cell receptor beta chains listed below, sequenced in a study of cytomegalovirus exposure and HLA in healthy donors. PCR involved 60 Vbeta and 13 Jbeta primers. TCRdb's table, derived via immunoSEQ multiplex PCR, lists solely in-frame clones and lacks some. Among 120,000 to 150,000 clones listed, nearly 85% were seen once. The sequenced sample consisted of PBMCs. Receptor source: a male donor in good health and CMV-seronegative.

The rearrangement joins TRBV28 to TRBJ1-1; D might be TRBD1 (6 bases). The CDR3 length is 15 residues. The germline V and J ends were trimmed by 5 bases and 1 base, with 14 bases remaining between them. From germline, CDR1 is MDHEN and CDR2 SYDVKM. CDR3 residues: CASSPELQGNTEAFF. CDR3 sequence (DNA): TGTGCCAGCAGTCCCGAACTACAGGGGAACACTGAAGCTTTCTTT.

The chain is built from TRBV14 and TRBJ1-2; 7 bases agree with TRBD1. Germline lookup yields CDR1 SGHDN and CDR2 FVKESK. Unmatched junction bases numbered 5, after V lost 1 base and J lost 0 bases. This CDR3 is 16 amino acids long. The CDR3 DNA reads as TGTGCCAGCAGCCAAGCGAGGGACAGTGCTAACTATGGCTACACCTTC. Protein sequence: CASSQARDSANYGYTF.

This chain joins TRBV6-4 and TRBJ2-1; TRBD2 agrees at 8 bases. The V and J ends lost 2 bases and 7 bases, in that order; junction bases with no gene match: 7. Germline CDR1 is MRHNA and CDR2 is SNTAGT. The CDR3 sequence is 15 residues long. The CDR3 DNA follows: TGTGCCAGCAGTGACGGGGCGGGAGGCCAAAATGAGCAGTTCTTC. This codes for CASSDGAGGQNEQFF.

The V and J genes are TRBV7-2 and TRBJ1-4, with TRBD1 as a possible D gene (5 bases). V was shortened by 6 bases and J by 4 bases, with 9 bases between the two germline ends. This CDR3 region has 13 residues. CDR1 SGHTA and CDR2 FQGNSA come from the germline V gene. The CDR3 sequence: CASRHRSNEKLFF. CDR3 coding DNA: TGTGCCAGCAGACACAGGAGTAATGAAAAACTGTTTTTT.

This clone appeared a single time. The rearrangement uses TRBV19 and TRBJ2-5, with D perhaps matching TRBD1 (5 bases). Trimming shortened V by 7 bases and J by 0 bases, and 12 bases separated the two germline ends. Germline V gene sequence: CDR1 LNHDA, CDR2 SQIVND (reference sequence). The CDR3 has 14 residues. CDR3 residues: CASNPTENQETQYF. In DNA form, the CDR3 reads TGTGCCAGTAACCCGACAGAGAACCAAGAGACCCAGTACTTC.

This sequence joins TRBV4-3 and TRBJ1-3; D perhaps matches TRBD1 (5 bases). From germline, CDR1 is LGHNA and CDR2 YSLEER. The CDR3 consists of 17 residues. V was cut by 1 base and J by 0 bases, with 13 bases left in between. CDR3: CASSQVWGDYSGNTIYF. CDR3 in DNA: TGCGCCAGCAGCCAAGTGTGGGGGGATTACTCTGGAAACACCATATATTTT.

This sequence joins TRBV5-1 and TRBJ2-3; D is perhaps TRBD2 (5 bases). The CDR3 totals 14 residues. Trimming cost V 3 bases and J 0 bases, with 8 bases left between them. CDR1 is SGHRS and CDR2 is YFSETQ in the germline V gene. CDR3 bases: TGCGCCAGCAGCTCTAGCAGAAGCACAGATACGCAGTATTTT. Protein sequence: CASSSSRSTDTQYF.

V is TRBV18 and J is TRBJ1-1; no clear D gene. CDR3 size: 14 residues. Trimming shortened V by 6 bases and J by 3 bases, and 14 bases separated the two germline ends. Germline values: CDR1 KGHSH, CDR2 LQKENI. CDR3 protein: CASSVASRDTEAFF. The CDR3 region has the DNA TGTGCCAGCTCCGTAGCCTCACGGGACACTGAAGCTTTCTTT.

The chain links TRBV2 to TRBJ2-1; 12 nucleotides agree with TRBD2. The trim removed 8 bases at V and 8 bases at J, leaving 10 bases unmatched. Per the germline V gene, CDR1 is SNHLY and CDR2 is FYNNEI. The CDR3 is made up of 15 amino acids. This chain's CDR3 is CASFPTSGSEDEQFF. CDR3 coding DNA: TGTGCCAGCTTTCCGACTAGCGGGAGTGAGGATGAGCAGTTCTTC.

This clone appeared a few times. The rearrangement uses TRBV2 and TRBJ1-1; D is possibly TRBD1 (6 bases). The V end was cut by 2 bases, the J end by 6 bases, with 16 bases between. Germline V gives CDR1 SNHLY, CDR2 FYNNEI. CDR3 size: 15 residues. CDR3 region: CASSENAGGGAEAFF. CDR3 bases: TGTGCCAGCAGTGAAAACGCCGGAGGGGGGGCTGAAGCTTTCTTT.

The chain recombines TRBV4-1 with TRBJ1-6, with D perhaps matching TRBD1 (5 bases). Per germline, CDR1 MGHRA and CDR2 YSYEKL. The CDR3 has 15 residues. V lost 0 bases, J lost 10 bases, and 13 bases lay in between. This chain's CDR3 is CASSQDQDKLSPLHF. The CDR3, as DNA: TGCGCCAGCAGCCAAGATCAGGACAAACTATCACCCCTCCACTTT.

This clone showed up just once. The chain combines TRBV28 with TRBJ1-6; a weak D match, TRBD1 (5 bases). Between the trimmed V and J ends, which lost 6 bases and 4 bases, there was a span of 13 bases. This CDR3 spans 15 amino acids. Germline CDR1 MDHEN, CDR2 SYDVKM. The DNA for the CDR3 is TGTGCCAGCAGCCCTCAGGGTCTTTATAATTCACCCCTCCACTTT. Translating gives CASSPQGLYNSPLHF.

The chain couples TRBV9 to TRBJ2-1; 11 positions agree with TRBD2. V trimming: 3 bases; J trimming: 12 bases; junction bases outside the gene matches: 5. This CDR3 spans 13 amino acids. CDR1 SGDLS and CDR2 YYNGEE come from the germline V gene. CDR3 coding DNA: TGTGCCAGCAGCGGGGGACTAGCGGCCCCGCAGTTCTTC. Translation gives CASSGGLAAPQFF. The variable domain in full, with the rest retrieved from reference TRBV9 and TRBJ2-1, is DSGVTQTPKHLITATGQRVTLRCSPRSGDLSVYWYQQSLDQGLQFLIQYYNGEERAKGNILERFSAQQFPDLHSELNLSSLELGDSALYFCASSGGLAAPQFFGPGTRLTVL.

This clone was observed once. The DNA for the CDR3 is TGTGCCAGCAGCACCGGGGGGGGCACCACTGAAGCTTTCTTT. This sequence encodes CASSTGGGTTEAFF. This chain links TRBV9 with TRBJ1-1; D might be TRBD1 (6 bases). V lost 4 bases to trimming and J lost 4 bases, with 14 bases between them. The germline CDR1 and CDR2 sequences are SGDLS and YYNGEE. The CDR3 loop spans 14 amino acids.